These 27 T cell receptor beta chains came from one sample sequenced in a study of shared clonotypes between healthy human individuals. Sequenced by immunoSEQ multiplex PCR; TCRdb stores in-frame clones only, minus some. The sample yields 1 million to 1.3 million clones, approximately 80% seen once. Sequences were obtained from memory CD4+ T cells from PBMCs. This sample's subset: CD45RA-negative fraction. The receptor source for this set is a man between 18 and 35 years old in good health. Some clones in this sample may be carry-over from other donors' samples.

V is TRBV7-2 and J is TRBJ2-3; D is perhaps TRBD2 (6 bases). This CDR3 comprises 16 residues. Germline assignment: CDR1 SGHTA and CDR2 FQGNSA. V dropped 1 base and J dropped 2 bases, with 13 bases sitting between them. The CDR3 is CASSLGISGYTDTQYF. CDR3 DNA sequence: TGTGCCAGCAGCTTAGGTATTAGCGGCTACACAGATACGCAGTATTTT.

The rearrangement links TRBV7-2 to TRBJ2-7, with unresolved D. Germline CDR1 and CDR2: SGHTA and FQGNSA. This CDR3 has 13 residues. Trimming left V 7 bases short and J 3 bases short, with 13 bases between. The CDR3 nucleotides are TGTGCCAGCAACTATGGTACCTTCTACGAGCAGTACTTC. Amino acids: CASNYGTFYEQYF.

J is TRBJ1-1 and V is TRBV5-1; 9 positions match TRBD1. Germline assignment: CDR1 SGHRS and CDR2 YFSETQ. The CDR3 length is 15 residues. With V trimmed by 4 bases and J by 2 bases, 6 bases remained unmatched. The CDR3 protein is CASSAGDRANTEAFF. The CDR3 DNA reads as TGCGCCAGCAGCGCGGGGGACAGGGCTAACACTGAAGCTTTCTTT.

The CDR3 bases are TGTGCCAGCAGCTCACGTGCAGGGATGACCGGGGAGCTGTTTTTT. Protein sequence: CASSSRAGMTGELFF. The chain is built from TRBV5-6 and TRBJ2-2; tentatively, D is TRBD1 (5 bases). This CDR3 has 15 amino acids. In germline, CDR1 is SGHDT, CDR2 YYEEEE. The ends were cut back, 3 bases at V and 5 bases at J, with 14 bases in the middle.

The genes are TRBV27 and TRBJ1-2; D ambiguous. Germline V CDR1 and CDR2: MNHEY, SMNVEV (reference sequence). The V end was cut by 5 bases, the J end by 3 bases, with 16 bases between. CDR3 length equals 15 residues. The CDR3 nucleotides are TGTGCCAGCAGTAAAGATCAAACAGTTTACTATGGCTACACCTTC. Translated, it gives CASSKDQTVYYGYTF.

The V and J genes are TRBV7-2 and TRBJ2-2; D is undetermined. Germline loops: CDR1 SGHTA, CDR2 FQGNSA. This CDR3 region has 14 residues. V dropped 5 bases and J dropped 1 base, with 8 bases sitting between them. The CDR3 DNA follows: TGTGCCAGCAGCCCAGCTGTGAACACCGGGGAGCTGTTTTTT. Translating gives CASSPAVNTGELFF.

V usage is TRBV7-3 and J usage is TRBJ2-3; TRBD2 aligns across 7 bases. The CDR3 totals 15 residues. Germline-derived CDR1 and CDR2 are SGHTA and FQGTGA. J was trimmed by 5 bases and V by 1 base; bases with no gene match: 6. DNA for the CDR3: TGTGCCAGCAGCTTAAGCGGGAGTAGGGGAGATACGCAGTATTTT. It is translated as CASSLSGSRGDTQYF.

The V call is TRBV2, the J call TRBJ1-1; TRBD1 matches 7 bases. CDR1 and CDR2 from the germline V gene are SNHLY and FYNNEI. V lost 8 bases, J lost 5 bases, and 17 bases stayed unmatched. The CDR3 is made up of 16 amino acids. The CDR3 DNA follows: TGTGCCAGCGCCTTGTTTGGATCCAGGGGGGGGACTGAAGCTTTCTTT. This translates into CASALFGSRGGTEAFF.

This chain connects TRBV30 to TRBJ2-2, with 14 bases aligning to TRBD2. CDR1 is GTSNPN and CDR2 is SVGIG in the germline V gene (reference sequence). The CDR3 loop spans 17 amino acids. V shed 2 bases and J 8 bases; nucleotides not matched to a gene: 10. CDR3 loop: CAWSTGTSGRILGELFF. The CDR3 DNA follows: TGTGCCTGGAGTACCGGGACTAGCGGGAGAATTTTGGGGGAGCTGTTTTTT. The entire variable domain, with the rest obtained from reference TRBV30 and TRBJ2-2, is as follows: SQTIHQWPATLVQPVGSPLSLECTVEGTSNPNLYWYRQAAGRGLQLLFYSVGIGQISSEVPQNLSASRPQDRQFILSSKKLLLSDSGFYLCAWSTGTSGRILGELFFGEGSRLTVL.

This clone was observed a handful of times. J is TRBJ1-1 and V is TRBV30; perhaps TRBD1 as D (6 bases). V was cut by 8 bases and J by 1 base, with 11 bases left in between. The CDR3 is 12 amino acids. CDR1 is GTSNPN, CDR2 SVGIG, per germline (reference sequence). CDR3 nucleotides: TGTGCCGGGAAGGGGGGGAACACTGAAGCTTTCTTT. Translation: CAGKGGNTEAFF.

The sample holds a few counts of this clone. The V and J genes are TRBV25-1 and TRBJ2-3, with D possibly TRBD2 on 6 matching bases. CDR3 length equals 14 residues. Germline values: CDR1 MGHDK, CDR2 SYGVNS. V gave up 11 bases and J gave up 4 bases, with 19 bases separating them. The CDR3 sequence: CAGSPGGIADTQYF. CDR3 in DNA: TGTGCCGGATCCCCTGGCGGGATAGCAGATACGCAGTATTTT. Variable domain in full (rest from reference TRBV25-1 and TRBJ2-3): EADIYQTPRYLVIGTGKKITLECSQTMGHDKMYWYQQDPGMELHLIHYSYGVNSTEKGDLSSESTVSRIRTEHFPLTLESARPSHTSQYLCAGSPGGIADTQYFGPGTRLTVL.

Details on this clone: Other nucleotide sequences in the sample specify the same CDR3. This chain uses TRBV7-9 with TRBJ2-7; tentative D call: TRBD1 (6 bases). Trimming took off 3 bases at V and 1 base at J, with 10 bases between the two ends. This CDR3 is built from 14 residues. Germline V lookup: CDR1 SEHNR, CDR2 FQNEAQ (reference sequence). The DNA of the CDR3 is TGTGCCAGCAGCTTGCTCGGACAGTCCTACGAGCAGTACTTC. This translates into CASSLLGQSYEQYF.

The chain is built from TRBV19 and TRBJ2-3; D gene unclear. Germline lookup yields CDR1 LNHDA and CDR2 SQIVND (reference sequence). The CDR3 totals 15 residues. Trimming cost V 2 bases and J 2 bases, with 11 bases left between them. The chain's CDR3 is CASSIKPQYTDTQYF. The CDR3 coding sequence is TGTGCCAGTAGTATAAAGCCTCAGTACACAGATACGCAGTATTTT.

The chain links TRBV14 to TRBJ2-5; D possibly corresponds to TRBD2 (5 bases). V was clipped by 2 bases and J by 5 bases, with 9 bases between them. This CDR3 has 13 amino acids. From germline, CDR1 is SGHDN and CDR2 FVKESK. CDR3 loop: CASSQNRGETQYF. The DNA of the CDR3 is TGTGCCAGCAGCCAAAACCGGGGTGAGACCCAGTACTTC.

Regarding this clone: This sample also contains other DNA sequences that code for the same CDR3. The J gene is TRBJ2-5, the V gene TRBV7-2, with a possible D match to TRBD2 (5 bases). V was clipped by 5 bases and J by 1 base, with 11 bases between them. CDR1 and CDR2 from the germline V gene are SGHTA and FQGNSA. CDR3 length: 14 amino acids. The CDR3 DNA follows: TGTGCCAGCAGCCCAGGACTGGCCCAAGAGACCCAGTACTTC. Translation: CASSPGLAQETQYF.

The genes are TRBV28 and TRBJ2-7, with a possible D match to TRBD1 (6 bases). The CDR3 consists of 13 residues. Trimming took 4 bases from V and 4 from J, leaving 11 bases between them. Per germline, CDR1 MDHEN and CDR2 SYDVKM. CDR3 sequence: CASSSGTTYEQYF. CDR3 nucleotide sequence: TGTGCCAGCAGTTCCGGGACAACTTACGAGCAGTACTTC. Complete variable domain (other parts from reference TRBV28 and TRBJ2-7): DVKVTQSSRYLVKRTGEKVFLECVQDMDHENMFWYRQDPGLGLRLIYFSYDVKMKEKGDIPEGYSVSREKKERFSLILESASTNQTSMYLCASSSGTTYEQYFGPGTRLTVT.

The chain couples TRBV25-1 to TRBJ2-1, with D possibly matching TRBD1 (6 bases). V lost 0 bases and J lost 6, with 12 bases in between. Looked up from germline, CDR1 is MGHDK and CDR2 is SYGVNS. This CDR3 contains 15 residues. The CDR3 protein is CASSEYSRDTNEQFF. In nucleotides, the CDR3 is TGTGCCAGCAGTGAATATTCCCGGGACACCAATGAGCAGTTCTTC.

In the case of this clone: Other nucleotide sequences from this sample produce the same CDR3. This chain connects TRBV9 to TRBJ1-2, with D unclear. The CDR3 runs 13 residues. The ends were cut back, 0 bases at V and 2 bases at J, with 5 bases in the middle. Germline V gives CDR1 SGDLS, CDR2 YYNGEE. CDR3 region: CASSVDRNYGYTF. DNA for the CDR3: TGTGCCAGCAGCGTAGACAGAAACTATGGCTACACCTTC.

The chain couples TRBV11-2 to TRBJ2-1; a weak D match, TRBD2 (6 bases). Looked up from germline, CDR1 is SGHAT and CDR2 is FQNNGV. The CDR3 totals 15 residues. Trimming cost V 0 bases and J 5 bases, with 11 bases left between them. The CDR3 sequence: CASSLDGLADNEQFF. The CDR3 DNA reads as TGTGCCAGCAGCTTAGATGGGTTAGCGGACAATGAGCAGTTCTTC. Together with reference TRBV11-2 and TRBJ2-1, the CDR3 gives the full variable domain: EAGVAQSPRYKIIEKRQSVAFWCNPISGHATLYWYQQILGQGPKLLIQFQNNGVVDDSQLPKDRFSAERLKGVDSTLKIQPAKLEDSAVYLCASSLDGLADNEQFFGPGTRLTVL.

The chain links TRBV7-3 to TRBJ2-3; 7 bases agree with TRBD2. The ends lost 0 bases at V and 1 base at J; junction bases unmatched: 4. Germline lookup yields CDR1 SGHTA and CDR2 FQGTGA. This CDR3 is built from 16 residues. Here the CDR3 reads CASSLTREYGTDTQYF. In nucleotides, the CDR3 is TGTGCCAGCAGCTTAACGCGGGAGTATGGCACAGATACGCAGTATTTT.

This clone has only a few counts. CDR3: CASSLRQGGQPQHF. Written as DNA, the CDR3 is TGTGCCAGCAGCCTCCGACAGGGAGGACAGCCCCAGCATTTT. V gene TRBV7-8 combines with J gene TRBJ1-5, with 7 nucleotides matching TRBD1. V lost 5 bases and J lost 7; bases outside the gene matches: 8. Germline V lookup: CDR1 SGHVS, CDR2 FQNEAQ. The CDR3 has 14 amino acids.

This clone was seen more than once but under ten times. J is TRBJ1-5 and V is TRBV6-6, with D unresolved. The germline CDR1 and CDR2 sequences are MNHNY and SVGAGI (reference sequence). V lost 6 bases and J 6 bases, leaving 18 bases between the germline ends. CDR3 length: 15 residues. The CDR3 protein is CASRLTRERSQPQHF. CDR3 nucleotide sequence: TGTGCCAGCAGGCTCACAAGGGAGCGGAGTCAGCCCCAGCATTTT.

The V gene is TRBV6-6, the J gene TRBJ2-7; possible D gene TRBD2, 5 bases. V was shortened by 5 bases and J by 2 bases, with 13 bases between the two germline ends. CDR1 MNHNY and CDR2 SVGAGI come from the germline V gene (reference sequence). The CDR3 runs to 14 residues. CDR3 sequence: CASSRHRGTYEQYF. The CDR3 DNA reads as TGTGCCAGCAGTCGCCACCGAGGGACCTACGAGCAGTACTTC.

V and J are TRBV10-3 and TRBJ2-1, with TRBD2 matching 11 bases. Per germline, CDR1 ENHRY and CDR2 SYGVKD. J gave up 4 bases and V 1 base, and 3 bases lay outside the gene matches. The CDR3 extends over 16 amino acids. CDR3 bases: TGTGCCATCAGTGAGTTAGTAGCGGGAGGGTACAATGAGCAGTTCTTC. This codes for CAISELVAGGYNEQFF.

The CDR3, as DNA: TGTGCCAGCAGCTCCGGTGGAGGGGGCGAGATATACAATGAGCAGTTCTTC. It is translated as CASSSGGGGEIYNEQFF. This chain links TRBV7-2 with TRBJ2-1, with D maybe TRBD1 (7 bases). Trimming took 4 bases from V and 4 from J, leaving 20 bases between them. CDR3 length equals 17 residues. Germline V gene data show CDR1 as SGHTA and CDR2 as FQGNSA.

The V gene is TRBV7-9, the J gene TRBJ1-3; 7 positions agree with TRBD1. This CDR3 has 15 residues. V was pared by 4 bases and J by 3 bases, with 6 bases of the junction left unmatched. The V gene's germline CDR1 is SEHNR and CDR2 FQNEAQ (reference sequence). CDR3 bases: TGTGCCAGCAGCTCCTCAGGGGGTGGTGGAAACACCATATATTTT. Its translation: CASSSSGGGGNTIYF.

Turning to this clone: Other DNA sequences in this sample translate to the same CDR3. This rearrangement joins TRBV7-2 to TRBJ2-3; 7 nucleotides align to TRBD2. CDR3 length equals 17 residues. V lost 1 base to trimming and J lost 0 bases; unmatched junction nucleotides: 7. Per germline, CDR1 SGHTA and CDR2 FQGNSA. In nucleotides, the CDR3 is TGTGCCAGCAGCTTAGGGGGGGGTAGCGGGAGCACAGATACGCAGTATTTT. Residues: CASSLGGGSGSTDTQYF. Complete variable domain (other parts from reference TRBV7-2 and TRBJ2-3): GAGVSQSPSNKVTEKGKDVELRCDPISGHTALYWYRQSLGQGLEFLIYFQGNSAPDKSGLPSDRFSAERTGGSVSTLTIQRTQQEDSAVYLCASSLGGGSGSTDTQYFGPGTRLTVL.